The present T cell receptor beta chain was sequenced within a study of blood T cell repertoires in COVID-19. Source study methods: Amplification of reference gene primers provided the estimated nucleated cell counts. Data came from immunoSEQ multiplex PCR; TCRdb stores just in-frame clones and leaves some out. Clone size and V and J calls were adopted from that table, with D and trimming inferred from the DNA. The sample records about 160,000 clones, about 90% being singletons. The CDR3 covers 13 residues. Trimming left V 6 bases short and J 5 bases short, with 13 bases between. CDR1 and CDR2 from the germline V gene are MNHEY and SVGAGI. Ages ranged from about 18 to 100 years, with residence in about two dozen US areas.

Sequenced input: PBMCs or T cells enriched from blood (not recorded which). The origin of this receptor is a woman aged 45-60 years who had recovered from COVID-19. The chain uses TRBV6-5 and TRBJ2-5; D is unresolved. For the CDR3, the DNA is TGTGCCAGCAGGAGGTTCTCATGGGAGACCCAGTACTTC. Its protein product is CASRRFSWETQYF.